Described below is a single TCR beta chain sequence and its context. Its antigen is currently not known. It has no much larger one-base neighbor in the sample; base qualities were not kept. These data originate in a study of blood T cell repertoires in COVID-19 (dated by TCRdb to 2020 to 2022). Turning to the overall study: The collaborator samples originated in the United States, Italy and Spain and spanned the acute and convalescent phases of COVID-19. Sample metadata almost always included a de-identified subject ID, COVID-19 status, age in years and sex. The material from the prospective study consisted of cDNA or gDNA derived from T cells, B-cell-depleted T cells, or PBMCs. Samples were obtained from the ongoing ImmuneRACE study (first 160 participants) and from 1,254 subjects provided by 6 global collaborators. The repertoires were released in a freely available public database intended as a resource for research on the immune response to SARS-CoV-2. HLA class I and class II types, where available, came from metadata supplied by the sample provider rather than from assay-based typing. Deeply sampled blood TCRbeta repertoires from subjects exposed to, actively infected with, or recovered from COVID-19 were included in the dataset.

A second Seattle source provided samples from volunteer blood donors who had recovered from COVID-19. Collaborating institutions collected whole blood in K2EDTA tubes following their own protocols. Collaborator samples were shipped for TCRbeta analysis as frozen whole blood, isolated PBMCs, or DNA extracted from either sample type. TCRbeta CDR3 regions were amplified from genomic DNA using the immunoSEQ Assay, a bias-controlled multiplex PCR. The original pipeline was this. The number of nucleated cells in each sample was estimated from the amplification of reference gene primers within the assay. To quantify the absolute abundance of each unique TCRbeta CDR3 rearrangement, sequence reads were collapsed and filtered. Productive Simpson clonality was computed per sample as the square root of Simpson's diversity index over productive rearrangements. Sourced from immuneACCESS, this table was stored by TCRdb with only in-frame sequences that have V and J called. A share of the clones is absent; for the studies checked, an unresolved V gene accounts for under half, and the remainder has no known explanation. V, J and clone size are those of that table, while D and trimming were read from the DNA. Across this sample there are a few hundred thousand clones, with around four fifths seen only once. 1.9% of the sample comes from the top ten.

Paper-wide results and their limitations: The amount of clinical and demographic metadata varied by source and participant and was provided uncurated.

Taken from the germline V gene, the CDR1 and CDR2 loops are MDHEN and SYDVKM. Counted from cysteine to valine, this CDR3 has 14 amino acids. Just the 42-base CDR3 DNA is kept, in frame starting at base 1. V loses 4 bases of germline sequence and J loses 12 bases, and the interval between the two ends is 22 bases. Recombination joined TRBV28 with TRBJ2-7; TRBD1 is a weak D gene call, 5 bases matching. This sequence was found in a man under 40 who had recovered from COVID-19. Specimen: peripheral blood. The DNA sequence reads TGTGCCAGCAGTTCAGGTTCAGGGTTGGGTTGGTGGTACGTC. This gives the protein CASSSGSGLGWWYV.